A selection of T cell receptor beta chains follows, all from one sample in a study of T cells in Graves' hyperthyroidism and ophthalmopathy. TCRdb independently ran MiXCR on the multiplex PCR reads; one entry per CDR3 protein. The profile shows about 290,000 distinct CDR3 sequences, 13% of them singletons. Sequencing used blood. Every receptor here comes from a woman in her twenties or thirties with Graves' hyperthyroidism that later progressed to Graves' ophthalmopathy. The CDR3 runs from the conserved cysteine through the conserved F or W. Each record gives: J gene, clone size, D gene, V gene, CDR3 DNA, CDR3 protein. The D gene is left open where the match is weak. Not all rows give a size; the values are once, few, many and, for expanded clones, a class.

j_call: TRBJ1-2; clone_size: NA; d_call: NA; v_call: TRBV5-8; cdr3_nt: TGTGCCAGCAGCTTCTTGAGCCTAATCAGGGAAGCTCATGGCTACACCTTC; cdr3_aa: CASSFLSLIREAHGYTF
j_call: TRBJ1-6; clone_size: few; d_call: NA; v_call: TRBV3-1; cdr3_nt: TGTGCCAGCAGCCAAGATTGGGATTCCCCACTCCTATATAATTCACCCCTCCACTTT; cdr3_aa: CASSQDWDSPLLYNSPLHF
j_call: TRBJ2-2; clone_size: NA; d_call: NA; v_call: TRBV13; cdr3_nt: TGTGCCAGCGGCATCAGGGAGATTCACGGGGAGCTGTTTTTT; cdr3_aa: CASGIREIHGELFF
j_call: TRBJ1-6; clone_size: many; d_call: NA; v_call: TRBV30; cdr3_nt: TGTGCCTGGAATCAAAGAGGAATCAATTCACCCCTCCACTTT; cdr3_aa: CAWNQRGINSPLHF
j_call: TRBJ1-6; clone_size: NA; d_call: TRBD1; v_call: TRBV27; cdr3_nt: TGTGCCAGCAGTTTAAACGGACAGGGGGCGCGGAATTCACCCCTCCACTTT; cdr3_aa: CASSLNGQGARNSPLHF
j_call: TRBJ1-2; clone_size: few; d_call: NA; v_call: TRBV4-3; cdr3_nt: TGCGCCAGCAGCCAAGGAAGGGGATCCTATGGCTACACCTTC; cdr3_aa: CASSQGRGSYGYTF
j_call: TRBJ2-3; clone_size: many; d_call: NA; v_call: TRBV14; cdr3_nt: TGTGCCAGCAGCCATCAGCGGTCCGCGCTCCGCACAGATACGCAGTATTTT; cdr3_aa: CASSHQRSALRTDTQYF
j_call: TRBJ2-5; clone_size: many; d_call: NA; v_call: TRBV28; cdr3_nt: TGTGCCAGCCCCCAGCGGGCCAGGCCTCGTGGGGAGACCCAGTACTTC; cdr3_aa: CASPQRARPRGETQYF
j_call: TRBJ2-2; clone_size: NA; d_call: NA; v_call: TRBV19; cdr3_nt: TGTGCCAGTAGTATAGGACACACGAACACCGGGGAGCTGTTTTTT; cdr3_aa: CASSIGHTNTGELFF
j_call: TRBJ1-2; clone_size: many; d_call: TRBD1; v_call: TRBV15; cdr3_nt: TGTGCCACCAGCAGAGAGAACGGGGGACAGGGGACCAAGTATGGCTACACCTTC; cdr3_aa: CATSRENGGQGTKYGYTF
j_call: TRBJ2-3; clone_size: many; d_call: NA; v_call: TRBV18; cdr3_nt: TGTGCCAGCTCACCTCACTATACGCAGTATTTT; cdr3_aa: CASSPHYTQYF
j_call: TRBJ2-7; clone_size: many; d_call: NA; v_call: TRBV11-2; cdr3_nt: TGTGCCAGCAGCTCTAGGACACAATACGAGCAGTACTTC; cdr3_aa: CASSSRTQYEQYF
j_call: TRBJ1-1; clone_size: few; d_call: NA; v_call: TRBV4-1; cdr3_nt: TGCGCCAGCAGCCAGTTTCAGGGATGGACTGAAGCTTTCTTT; cdr3_aa: CASSQFQGWTEAFF
j_call: TRBJ2-4; clone_size: many; d_call: TRBD2; v_call: TRBV7-2; cdr3_nt: TGTGCCAGCAGCCCAGCGGGTCTAGCGGGAGCCAAAAACATTCAGTACTTC; cdr3_aa: CASSPAGLAGAKNIQYF
j_call: TRBJ2-1; clone_size: many; d_call: NA; v_call: TRBV9; cdr3_nt: TGTGCCAGCAGCCAGAGCGGAGGGCCCTACAATGAGCAGTTCTTC; cdr3_aa: CASSQSGGPYNEQFF
j_call: TRBJ2-1; clone_size: few; d_call: NA; v_call: TRBV28; cdr3_nt: TGTGCCAGCACCCTGACTCACTACAATGAGCAGTTCTTC; cdr3_aa: CASTLTHYNEQFF
j_call: TRBJ1-2; clone_size: few; d_call: NA; v_call: TRBV7-2; cdr3_nt: TGTGCCAGCAGCCTCCATCGAAAAGGCGTCTATGGCTACACCTTC; cdr3_aa: CASSLHRKGVYGYTF
j_call: TRBJ1-4; clone_size: NA; d_call: NA; v_call: TRBV6-1; cdr3_nt: TGTGCCAGCTCTCGCTTTGCAACTAATGAAAAACTGTTTTTT; cdr3_aa: CASSRFATNEKLFF
j_call: TRBJ2-5; clone_size: many; d_call: NA; v_call: TRBV7-3; cdr3_nt: TGTGCCAGCAGCACCGGGCCGGGATCCGGAGAGACCCAGTACTTC; cdr3_aa: CASSTGPGSGETQYF
j_call: TRBJ2-2; clone_size: many; d_call: NA; v_call: TRBV28; cdr3_nt: TGTGCCAGCACCCAAATGGGGGGATCGCGACACACCGGGGAGCTGTTTTTT; cdr3_aa: CASTQMGGSRHTGELFF
j_call: TRBJ1-1; clone_size: many; d_call: NA; v_call: TRBV12-3/TRBV12-4; cdr3_nt: TGTGCCAGCAGCCCCACAGTAATGAACACTGAAGCTTTCTTT; cdr3_aa: CASSPTVMNTEAFF
j_call: TRBJ1-1; clone_size: few; d_call: NA; v_call: TRBV6-1; cdr3_nt: TGTGCCAGTTCCCGTCAGGGAGCTGAAGCTTTCTTT; cdr3_aa: CASSRQGAEAFF
j_call: TRBJ1-1; clone_size: many; d_call: NA; v_call: TRBV5-6; cdr3_nt: TGTGCCAGCAGCTTTCGGGGGGCGCCCACTGAAGCTTTCTTT; cdr3_aa: CASSFRGAPTEAFF
j_call: TRBJ2-5; clone_size: many; d_call: NA; v_call: TRBV28; cdr3_nt: TGTGCCAGCAGGCCGACACAAGGGACCCAGTACTTC; cdr3_aa: CASRPTQGTQYF
j_call: TRBJ1-5; clone_size: many; d_call: NA; v_call: TRBV4-3; cdr3_nt: TGCGCCAGCAGCCAAGACATTAGGGATAGCAATCAGCCCCAGCATTTT; cdr3_aa: CASSQDIRDSNQPQHF
j_call: TRBJ2-2; clone_size: many; d_call: TRBD2; v_call: TRBV18; cdr3_nt: TGTGCCAGCTCACCGGGACTAGCGGGAGGGCCGAGGAACACCGGGGAGCTGTTTTTT; cdr3_aa: CASSPGLAGGPRNTGELFF
j_call: TRBJ2-1; clone_size: many; d_call: TRBD2; v_call: TRBV6-1; cdr3_nt: TGTGCCAGCAGCGACCCACGGACTAGCGGGAATCAAAATGAGCAGTTCTTC; cdr3_aa: CASSDPRTSGNQNEQFF
j_call: TRBJ2-2; clone_size: many; d_call: NA; v_call: TRBV28; cdr3_nt: TGTGCCAGCAGGTCTGAGACCGGGGAGCTGTTTTTT; cdr3_aa: CASRSETGELFF
j_call: TRBJ2-5; clone_size: many; d_call: NA; v_call: TRBV20-1; cdr3_nt: TGCAGTGCTAGAGTGGGAGGGGGAGAGACCCAGTACTTC; cdr3_aa: CSARVGGGETQYF
j_call: TRBJ2-2; clone_size: NA; d_call: NA; v_call: TRBV28; cdr3_nt: TGTGCCAGCAGCCTGGATGACACCGGGGAGCTGTTTTTT; cdr3_aa: CASSLDDTGELFF
j_call: TRBJ2-3; clone_size: many; d_call: TRBD2; v_call: TRBV24-1; cdr3_nt: TGTGCCACCAGTGATCCCAGCGGGAGGGCAGTAGATACGCAGTATTTT; cdr3_aa: CATSDPSGRAVDTQYF
j_call: TRBJ1-1; clone_size: many; d_call: NA; v_call: TRBV13; cdr3_nt: TGTGCCAGCAGCCACCACACGAACACTGAAGCTTTCTTT; cdr3_aa: CASSHHTNTEAFF
j_call: TRBJ2-1; clone_size: many; d_call: NA; v_call: TRBV20-1; cdr3_nt: TGCAGTGCTAGAGAGTCGCGCGGTTATTACAATGAGCAGTTCTTC; cdr3_aa: CSARESRGYYNEQFF
j_call: TRBJ1-1; clone_size: many; d_call: NA; v_call: TRBV7-2; cdr3_nt: TGTGCCAGCAGCTTAGTGGTCCCCCCAGGGGACACTGAAGCTTTCTTT; cdr3_aa: CASSLVVPPGDTEAFF
j_call: TRBJ2-2; clone_size: NA; d_call: NA; v_call: TRBV28; cdr3_nt: TGTGCCAGCAGGACACAACAGGGATCGAACACCGGGGAGCTGTTTTTT; cdr3_aa: CASRTQQGSNTGELFF
j_call: TRBJ1-2; clone_size: many; d_call: NA; v_call: TRBV5-1; cdr3_nt: TGCGCCAGCAGCTTGGGGGACGCCGGCTATGGCTACACCTTC; cdr3_aa: CASSLGDAGYGYTF
j_call: TRBJ2-1; clone_size: few; d_call: NA; v_call: TRBV29-1; cdr3_nt: TGCAGCGTTGAAGATCTTAAAGCTAGCTACAATGAGCAGTTCTTC; cdr3_aa: CSVEDLKASYNEQFF
j_call: TRBJ2-7; clone_size: many; d_call: TRBD1; v_call: TRBV4-1; cdr3_nt: TGCGCCAGCAGCCAAGTTGGGACAGGCCATGACTACGAGCAGTACTTC; cdr3_aa: CASSQVGTGHDYEQYF
j_call: TRBJ1-3; clone_size: many; d_call: NA; v_call: TRBV18; cdr3_nt: TGTGCCAGCTCACCACGGAGATCCTCTGGAAACACCATATATTTT; cdr3_aa: CASSPRRSSGNTIYF
j_call: TRBJ2-7; clone_size: NA; d_call: NA; v_call: TRBV4-3; cdr3_nt: TGCGCCAGCAGCCAAGAATCGAGACACGGGGCCTACGAGCAGTACTTC; cdr3_aa: CASSQESRHGAYEQYF
j_call: TRBJ2-7; clone_size: many; d_call: NA; v_call: TRBV20-1; cdr3_nt: TGCAGTGCTAGAAGTCAGGGGTTACGCTACGAGCAGTACTTC; cdr3_aa: CSARSQGLRYEQYF
j_call: TRBJ2-7; clone_size: few; d_call: NA; v_call: TRBV6-2/TRBV6-3; cdr3_nt: TGTGCCAGCAGTTACGGCCAACCCTACGAGCAGTACTTC; cdr3_aa: CASSYGQPYEQYF
j_call: TRBJ1-1; clone_size: NA; d_call: NA; v_call: TRBV9; cdr3_nt: TGTGCCAGCAGCTGGGGACACGGGAACACTGAAGCTTTCTTT; cdr3_aa: CASSWGHGNTEAFF
j_call: TRBJ2-3; clone_size: few; d_call: NA; v_call: TRBV15; cdr3_nt: TGTACCACCAGCAGAGTGGTCCACGGAATCACTAGCACAGATACGCAGTATTTT; cdr3_aa: CTTSRVVHGITSTDTQYF
j_call: TRBJ2-2; clone_size: NA; d_call: NA; v_call: TRBV6-1; cdr3_nt: TGTGCCAGCAGATCAGGGCGCCCGAACACCGGGGAGCTGTTTTTT; cdr3_aa: CASRSGRPNTGELFF
j_call: TRBJ2-3; clone_size: many; d_call: NA; v_call: TRBV7-3; cdr3_nt: TGTGCCAGCACAAGCAGCACAGATACGCAGTATTTT; cdr3_aa: CASTSSTDTQYF
j_call: TRBJ2-7; clone_size: NA; d_call: NA; v_call: TRBV27; cdr3_nt: TGTGCCAGCAGTCCGAGGAATGGGGAGCAGTACTTC; cdr3_aa: CASSPRNGEQYF
j_call: TRBJ2-2; clone_size: NA; d_call: TRBD1; v_call: TRBV14; cdr3_nt: TGTGCCAGCAGCCGACGCTTAAGCACCCACAGGGGTGGAGACACCGGGGAGCTGTTTTTT; cdr3_aa: CASSRRLSTHRGGDTGELFF
j_call: TRBJ2-6; clone_size: NA; d_call: NA; v_call: TRBV4-1; cdr3_nt: TGCGCCAGCAGCGGGGGACGGGTTTTTAGCTCTGGGGCCAACGTCCTGACTTTC; cdr3_aa: CASSGGRVFSSGANVLTF
j_call: TRBJ2-3; clone_size: few; d_call: NA; v_call: TRBV7-9; cdr3_nt: TGTGCCAGCTTCGGAGCCTCGGGGTCAGATACGCAGTATTTT; cdr3_aa: CASFGASGSDTQYF
j_call: TRBJ1-1; clone_size: many; d_call: NA; v_call: TRBV11-2; cdr3_nt: TGTGCCAGCAGCGACGGAGACAGTGCCACTGAAGCTTTCTTT; cdr3_aa: CASSDGDSATEAFF
j_call: TRBJ2-3; clone_size: NA; d_call: TRBD2; v_call: TRBV27; cdr3_nt: TGTGCCAGCAGTGTCGGGACTAGCGGGCCCCCGACCACGGATACGCAGTATTTT; cdr3_aa: CASSVGTSGPPTTDTQYF
j_call: TRBJ2-6; clone_size: many; d_call: TRBD2; v_call: TRBV12-3/TRBV12-4; cdr3_nt: TGTGCCAGCAGGGGGGGGTCCAAGTCTGGGGCCAACGTCCTGACTTTC; cdr3_aa: CASRGGSKSGANVLTF
j_call: TRBJ2-7; clone_size: many; d_call: TRBD2; v_call: TRBV7-2; cdr3_nt: TGTGCCAGCAGCTTGGGACTAGCGCTAGCCTACGAGCAGTACTTC; cdr3_aa: CASSLGLALAYEQYF